The clone carrying this TCR beta chain was recorded many times. No antigen is known for it. These data come from a study of molecular identifiers for immune sequencing clone quantification. Findings of the study overall: Clones carrying above 20 RNA copies accounted for over 97% of effector molecules, under 1% in naive cells. Highly expanded clone sizes could end up underestimated if a barcode were shared by identical TCR molecules.

The germline gives CDR1 SGHKS, CDR2 YYEKEE (reference sequence). The CDR3 is made up of 16 amino acids. J lost 3 bases, V lost 3 bases, and 10 bases had no gene match. Naive CD8 sequencing libraries were generated from approximately 20,000 to 1,000,000 sorted cells, with 10%, 30% or 50% RNA as input. TCRdb ran MiXCR on the PCR reads and lists one entry per CDR3 protein. The repertoire holds hundreds of thousands of distinct CDR3 sequences, with over 25% as singletons. Sequenced material: naive CD8+ T cells from blood, with Jurkat cell RNA spiked in. Subset indicated: FACS-sorted CD8+CD4-CCR7+CD45RA+ naive T cells. The rearrangement uses TRBV5-5 and TRBJ2-7; 9 nucleotides line up with TRBD2. This clonotype was sampled from a human donor in good health. Some libraries in this study had Jurkat cell RNA spiked in. CDR3 DNA: TGTGCCAGCAGCTGGGACCGGGCTAGCGGGAACTACGAGCAGTACTTC. This gives the protein CASSWDRASGNYEQYF.